This T cell receptor beta chain was sequenced for a study of cytomegalovirus exposure and HLA in healthy donors. At the level of the study: According to later analysis, the same platform produced the roughly 120 validation and several hundred first-cohort repertoires.

Regarding this clone: Its antigen is as yet unknown.

CDR3 length equals 15 residues. The V gene lost 4 bases and the J gene lost 1 base, with 14 bases spanning the gap. Germline CDR1 reads SGHRS; CDR2 reads YFSETQ. Here immunoSEQ multiplex PCR was the method, and the copy in TCRdb shows in-frame clones only, minus some. The sample includes fewer than 200,000 clones, under 90% of them seen just once. Findings and limits, study-wide: Cytomegalovirus status was reportedly diagnosed by the classifier with high specificity and sensitivity. In the 120 validation repertoires, approximately 93% of cluster scores exceeded 0, per a later analysis.

This receptor was identified in a man aged 18 to 30 in good health and CMV-seropositive. The chain recombines TRBV5-1 with TRBJ2-5; the D gene is possibly TRBD1 (6 bases). Sequences were obtained from PBMCs. The CDR3 sequence: CASSLGGQTQETQYF. The CDR3, as DNA: TGCGCCAGCAGCCTAGGCGGACAGACCCAAGAGACCCAGTACTTC. Supplemented by reference TRBV5-1 and TRBJ2-5, the full variable domain reads KAGVTQTPRYLIKTRGQQVTLSCSPISGHRSVSWYQQTPGQGLQFLFEYFSETQRNKGNFPGRFSGRQFSNSRSEMNVSTLELGDSALYLCASSLGGQTQETQYFGPGTRLLVL.